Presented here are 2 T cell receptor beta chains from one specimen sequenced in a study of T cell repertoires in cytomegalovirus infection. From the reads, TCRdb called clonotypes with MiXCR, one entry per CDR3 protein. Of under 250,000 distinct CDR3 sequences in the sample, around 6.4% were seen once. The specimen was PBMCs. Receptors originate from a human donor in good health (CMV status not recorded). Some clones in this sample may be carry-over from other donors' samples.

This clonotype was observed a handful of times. The CDR3 loop reads CASSFIRQGADTEAFF. The CDR3 DNA reads TGTGCCAGTAGTTTTATCCGACAGGGGGCAGACACTGAAGCTTTCTTT. This chain joins TRBV19 and TRBJ1-1; TRBD1 matches at 10 bases. Trimming cost V 5 bases and J 3 bases; bases outside gene matches: 9. In germline, CDR1 is LNHDA, CDR2 SQIVND (reference sequence). The CDR3 spans 16 residues.

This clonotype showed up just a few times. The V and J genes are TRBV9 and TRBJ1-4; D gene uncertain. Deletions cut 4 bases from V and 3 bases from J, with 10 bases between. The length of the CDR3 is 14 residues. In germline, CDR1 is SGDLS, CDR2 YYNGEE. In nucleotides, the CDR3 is TGTGCCAGCAGCTCGTCGGCCTCTAATGAAAAACTGTTTTTT. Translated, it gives CASSSSASNEKLFF. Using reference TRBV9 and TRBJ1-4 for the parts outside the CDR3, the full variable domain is DSGVTQTPKHLITATGQRVTLRCSPRSGDLSVYWYQQSLDQGLQFLIQYYNGEERAKGNILERFSAQQFPDLHSELNLSSLELGDSALYFCASSSSASNEKLFFGSGTQLSVL.